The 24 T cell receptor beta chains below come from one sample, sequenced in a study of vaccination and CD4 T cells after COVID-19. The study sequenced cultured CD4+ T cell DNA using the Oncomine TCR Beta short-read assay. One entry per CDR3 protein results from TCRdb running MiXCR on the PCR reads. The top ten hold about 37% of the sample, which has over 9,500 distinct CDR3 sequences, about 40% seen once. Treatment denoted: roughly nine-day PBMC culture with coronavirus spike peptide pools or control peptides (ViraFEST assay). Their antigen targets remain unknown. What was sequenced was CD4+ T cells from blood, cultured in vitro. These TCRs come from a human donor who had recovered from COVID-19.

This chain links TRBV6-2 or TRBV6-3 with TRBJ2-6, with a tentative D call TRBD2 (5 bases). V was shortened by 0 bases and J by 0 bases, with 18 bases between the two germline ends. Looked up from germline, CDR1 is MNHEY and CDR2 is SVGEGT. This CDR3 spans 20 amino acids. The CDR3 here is CASSYSYFREPLSGANVLTF. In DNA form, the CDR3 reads TGTGCCAGCAGTTACTCGTACTTTCGGGAACCCCTCTCTGGGGCCAACGTCCTGACTTTC.

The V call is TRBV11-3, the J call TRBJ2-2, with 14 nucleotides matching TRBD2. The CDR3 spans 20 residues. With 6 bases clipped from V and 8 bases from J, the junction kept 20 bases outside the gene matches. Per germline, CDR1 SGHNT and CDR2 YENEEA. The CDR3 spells CASSLSGLAGAGIKKGELFF. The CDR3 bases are TGTGCCAGCAGTCTTTCGGGACTAGCGGGGGCCGGGATTAAGAAAGGGGAGCTGTTTTTT.

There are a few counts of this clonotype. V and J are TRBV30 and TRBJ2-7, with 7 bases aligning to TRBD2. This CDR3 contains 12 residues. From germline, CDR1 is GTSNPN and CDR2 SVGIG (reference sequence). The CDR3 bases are TGTGCGAGCGGACTAGTAAACTACGAGCAGTACTTC. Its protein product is CASGLVNYEQYF.

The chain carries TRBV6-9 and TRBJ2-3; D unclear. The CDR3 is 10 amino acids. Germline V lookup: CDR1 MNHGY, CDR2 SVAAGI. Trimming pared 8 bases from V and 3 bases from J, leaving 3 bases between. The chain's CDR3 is CASGTDTQYF. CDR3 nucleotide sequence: TGTGCCAGCGGTACAGATACGCAGTATTTT.

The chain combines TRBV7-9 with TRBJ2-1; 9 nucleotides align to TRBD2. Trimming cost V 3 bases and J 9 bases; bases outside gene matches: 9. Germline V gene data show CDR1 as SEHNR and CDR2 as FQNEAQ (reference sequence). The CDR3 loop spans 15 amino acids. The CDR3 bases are TGTGCCAGCAGCTTGGTGGGCGGGGGGGCTGGTGAGCAGTTCTTC. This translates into CASSLVGGGAGEQFF. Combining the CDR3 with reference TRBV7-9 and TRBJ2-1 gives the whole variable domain DTGVSQNPRHKITKRGQNVTFRCDPISEHNRLYWYRQTLGQGPEFLTYFQNEAQLEKSRLLSDRFSAERPKGSFSTLEIQRTEQGDSAMYLCASSLVGGGAGEQFFGPGTRLTVL.

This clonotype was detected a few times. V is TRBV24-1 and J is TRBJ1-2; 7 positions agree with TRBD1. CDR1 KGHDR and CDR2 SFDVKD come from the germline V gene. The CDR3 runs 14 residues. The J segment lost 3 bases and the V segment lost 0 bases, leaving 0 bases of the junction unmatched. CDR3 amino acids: CATSDLGQDYGYTF. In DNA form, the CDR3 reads TGTGCCACCAGTGATTTGGGACAGGACTATGGCTACACCTTC.

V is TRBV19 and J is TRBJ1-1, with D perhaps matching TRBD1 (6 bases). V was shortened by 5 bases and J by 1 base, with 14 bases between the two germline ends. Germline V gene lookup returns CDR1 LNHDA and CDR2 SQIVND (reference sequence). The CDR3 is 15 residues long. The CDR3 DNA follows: TGTGCCAGTAGTGACAGGCTTATAGGGAACACTGAAGCTTTCTTT. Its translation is CASSDRLIGNTEAFF.

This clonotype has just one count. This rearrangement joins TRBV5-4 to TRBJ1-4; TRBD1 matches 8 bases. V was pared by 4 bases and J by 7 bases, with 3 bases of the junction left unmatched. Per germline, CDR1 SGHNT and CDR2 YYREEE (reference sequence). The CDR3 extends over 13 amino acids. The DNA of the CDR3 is TGTGCCAGCAGCGCAGGGGGCGTTGAAAAACTGTTTTTT. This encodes CASSAGGVEKLFF.

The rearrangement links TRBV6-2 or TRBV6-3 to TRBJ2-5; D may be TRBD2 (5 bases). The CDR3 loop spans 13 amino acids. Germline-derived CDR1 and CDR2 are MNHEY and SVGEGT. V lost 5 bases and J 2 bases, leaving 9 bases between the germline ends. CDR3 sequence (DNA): TGTGCCAGCAGTGCCACGGGACAAGAGACCCAGTACTTC. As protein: CASSATGQETQYF.

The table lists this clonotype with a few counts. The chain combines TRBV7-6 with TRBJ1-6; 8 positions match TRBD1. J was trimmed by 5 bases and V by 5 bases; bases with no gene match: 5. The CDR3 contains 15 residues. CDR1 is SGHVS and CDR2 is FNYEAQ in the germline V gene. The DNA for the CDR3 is TGTGCCAGCAGCAGGACAGGGAGGAATAATTCACCCCTCCACTTT. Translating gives CASSRTGRNNSPLHF.

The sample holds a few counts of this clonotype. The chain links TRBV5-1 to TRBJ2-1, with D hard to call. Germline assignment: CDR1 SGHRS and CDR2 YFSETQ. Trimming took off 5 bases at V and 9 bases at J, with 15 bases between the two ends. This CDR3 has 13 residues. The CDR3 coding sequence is TGCGCCAGCAGGGCCGCCGAAGGGCGTGAGCAGTTCTTC. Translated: CASRAAEGREQFF. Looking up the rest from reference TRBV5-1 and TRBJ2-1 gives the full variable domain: KAGVTQTPRYLIKTRGQQVTLSCSPISGHRSVSWYQQTPGQGLQFLFEYFSETQRNKGNFPGRFSGRQFSNSRSEMNVSTLELGDSALYLCASRAAEGREQFFGPGTRLTVL.

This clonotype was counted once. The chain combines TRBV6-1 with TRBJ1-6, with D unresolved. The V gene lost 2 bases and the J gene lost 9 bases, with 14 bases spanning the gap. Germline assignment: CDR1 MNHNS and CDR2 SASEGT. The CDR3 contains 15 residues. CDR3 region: CASSEYGSHSSPLHF. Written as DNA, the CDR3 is TGTGCCAGCAGTGAATATGGCAGTCATAGTTCACCCCTCCACTTT.

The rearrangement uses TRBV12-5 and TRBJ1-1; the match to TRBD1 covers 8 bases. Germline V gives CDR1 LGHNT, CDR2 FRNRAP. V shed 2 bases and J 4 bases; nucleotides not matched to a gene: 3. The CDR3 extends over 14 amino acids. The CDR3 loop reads CASGLFTGGTEAFF. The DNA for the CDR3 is TGTGCTAGTGGTTTGTTTACAGGGGGCACTGAAGCTTTCTTT. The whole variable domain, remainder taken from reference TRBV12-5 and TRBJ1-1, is DARVTQTPRHKVTEMGQEVTMRCQPILGHNTVFWYRQTMMQGLELLAYFRNRAPLDDSGMPKDRFSAEMPDATLATLKIQPSEPRDSAVYFCASGLFTGGTEAFFGQGTRLTVV.

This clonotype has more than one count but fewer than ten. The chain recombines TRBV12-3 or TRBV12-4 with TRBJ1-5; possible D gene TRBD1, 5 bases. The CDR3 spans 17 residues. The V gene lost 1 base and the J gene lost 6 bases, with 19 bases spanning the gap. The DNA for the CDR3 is TGTGCCAGCAGTTTAGGGACGCATTTCAGGGAGGTTCAGCCCCAGCATTTT. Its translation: CASSLGTHFREVQPQHF.

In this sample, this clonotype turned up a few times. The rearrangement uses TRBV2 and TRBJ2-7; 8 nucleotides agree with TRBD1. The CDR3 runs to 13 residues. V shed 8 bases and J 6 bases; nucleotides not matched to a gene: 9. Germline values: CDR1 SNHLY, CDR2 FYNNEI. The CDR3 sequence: CASGTQGAGEQYF. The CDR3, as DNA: TGTGCCAGCGGGACCCAGGGGGCAGGCGAGCAGTACTTC.

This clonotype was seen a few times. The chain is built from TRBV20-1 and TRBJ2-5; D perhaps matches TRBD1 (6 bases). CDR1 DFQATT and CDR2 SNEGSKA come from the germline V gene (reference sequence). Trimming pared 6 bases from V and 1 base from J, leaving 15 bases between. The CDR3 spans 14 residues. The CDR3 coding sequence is TGCAGTGCCAACGTTCCAGGGGCCCAAGAGACCCAGTACTTC. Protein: CSANVPGAQETQYF.

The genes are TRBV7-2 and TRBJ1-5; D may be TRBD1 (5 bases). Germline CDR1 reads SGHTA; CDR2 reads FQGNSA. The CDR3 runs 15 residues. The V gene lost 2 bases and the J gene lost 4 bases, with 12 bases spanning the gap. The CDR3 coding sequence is TGTGCCAGCAGCTTAAGGAGTGGGGGGAATCAGCCCCAGCATTTT. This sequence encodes CASSLRSGGNQPQHF.

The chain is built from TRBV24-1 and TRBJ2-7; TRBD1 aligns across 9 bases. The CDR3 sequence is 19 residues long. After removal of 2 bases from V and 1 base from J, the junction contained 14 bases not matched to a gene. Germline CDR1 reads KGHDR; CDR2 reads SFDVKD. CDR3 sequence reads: CATSDWGLNRDRASYEQYF. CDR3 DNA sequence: TGTGCCACCAGTGATTGGGGACTAAACCGGGACAGGGCTTCCTACGAGCAGTACTTC.

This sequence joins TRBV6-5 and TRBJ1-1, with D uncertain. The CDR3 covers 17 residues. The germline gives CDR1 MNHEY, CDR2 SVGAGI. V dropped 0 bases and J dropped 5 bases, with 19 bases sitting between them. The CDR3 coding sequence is TGTGCCAGCAGTTACTCGATGGGTACAGCGCCTTTTACTGAAGCTTTCTTT. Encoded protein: CASSYSMGTAPFTEAFF.

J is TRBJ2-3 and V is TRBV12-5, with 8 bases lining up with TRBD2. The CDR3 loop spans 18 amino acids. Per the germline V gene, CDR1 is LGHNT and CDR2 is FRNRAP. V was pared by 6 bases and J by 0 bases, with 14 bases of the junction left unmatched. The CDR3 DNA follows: TGTGCTAGTGGCCCCCGAGGACTAGCCCACTTTAGCACAGATACGCAGTATTTT. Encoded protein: CASGPRGLAHFSTDTQYF.

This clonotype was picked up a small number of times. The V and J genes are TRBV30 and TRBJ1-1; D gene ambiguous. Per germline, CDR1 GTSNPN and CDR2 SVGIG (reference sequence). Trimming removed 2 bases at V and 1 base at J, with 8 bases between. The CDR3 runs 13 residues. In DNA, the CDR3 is TGTGCCTGGAGTAATCTACGGAACACTGAAGCTTTCTTT. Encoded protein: CAWSNLRNTEAFF.

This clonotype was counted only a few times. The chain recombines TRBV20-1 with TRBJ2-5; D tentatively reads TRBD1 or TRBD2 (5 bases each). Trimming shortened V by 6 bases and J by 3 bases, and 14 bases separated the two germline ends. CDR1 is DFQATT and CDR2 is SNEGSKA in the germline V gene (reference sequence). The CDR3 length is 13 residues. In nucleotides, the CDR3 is TGCAGTGCCTCCGTTGGGGGTAAAGAGACCCAGTACTTC. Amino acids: CSASVGGKETQYF.

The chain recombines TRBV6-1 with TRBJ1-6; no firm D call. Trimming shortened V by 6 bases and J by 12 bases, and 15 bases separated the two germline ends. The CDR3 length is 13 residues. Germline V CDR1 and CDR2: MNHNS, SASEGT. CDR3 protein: CASRPDGIGPLHF. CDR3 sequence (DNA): TGTGCCAGCAGACCAGACGGAATTGGACCCCTCCACTTT.

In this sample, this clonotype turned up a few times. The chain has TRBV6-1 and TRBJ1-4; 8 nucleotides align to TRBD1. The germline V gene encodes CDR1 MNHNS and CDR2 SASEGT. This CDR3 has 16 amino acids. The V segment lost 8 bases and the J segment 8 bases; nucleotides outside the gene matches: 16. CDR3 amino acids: CASASPLGQGQEKLFF. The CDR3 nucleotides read TGTGCCAGCGCCTCCCCTTTAGGACAGGGCCAAGAAAAACTGTTTTTT.